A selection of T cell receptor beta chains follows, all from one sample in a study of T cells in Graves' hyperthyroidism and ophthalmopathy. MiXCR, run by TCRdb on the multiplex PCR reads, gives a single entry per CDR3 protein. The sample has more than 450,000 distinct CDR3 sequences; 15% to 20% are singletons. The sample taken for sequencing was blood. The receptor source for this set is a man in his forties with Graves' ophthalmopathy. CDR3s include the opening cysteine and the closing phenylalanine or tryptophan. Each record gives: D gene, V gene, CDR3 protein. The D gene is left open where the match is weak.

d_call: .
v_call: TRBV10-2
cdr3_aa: CASSETGTPGQPQHF

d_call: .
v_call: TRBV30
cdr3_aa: CAWSSGRGNQPQHF

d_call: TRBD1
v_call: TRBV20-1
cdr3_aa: CSARGAGTGGTETQYF

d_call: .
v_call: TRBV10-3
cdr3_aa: CAISEWKGEGHTEAFF

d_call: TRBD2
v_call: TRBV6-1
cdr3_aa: CASKDFGGALKETQYF

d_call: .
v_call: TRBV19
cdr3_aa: CASTQGWNTEAFF

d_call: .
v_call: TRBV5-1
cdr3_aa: CASSLIAGTYNEQFF

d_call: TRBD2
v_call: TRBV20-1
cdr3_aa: CSAQGLQSPGANVLTF

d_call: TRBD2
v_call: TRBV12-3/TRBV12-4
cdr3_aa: CASSPPGLAGDEQYF

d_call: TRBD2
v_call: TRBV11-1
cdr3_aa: CASSLVVAGGPGEQFF

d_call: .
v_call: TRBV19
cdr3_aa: CASSGTGAGQPQHF

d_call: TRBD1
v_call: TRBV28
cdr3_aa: CASSSGTGSGDTQYF

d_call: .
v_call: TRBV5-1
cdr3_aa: CASSLVGAGNTGELFF

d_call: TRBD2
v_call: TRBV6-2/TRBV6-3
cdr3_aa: CASSYPGLVMDEQYF

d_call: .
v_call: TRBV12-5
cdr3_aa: CASGLPSTDTQYF

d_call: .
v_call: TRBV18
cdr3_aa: CASSPRSRTMDTGELFF

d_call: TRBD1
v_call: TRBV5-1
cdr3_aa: CASSLVPGGTEAFF

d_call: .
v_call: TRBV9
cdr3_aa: CASSPSARRSYNEQFF

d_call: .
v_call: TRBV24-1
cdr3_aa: CATSPGSYEQYF

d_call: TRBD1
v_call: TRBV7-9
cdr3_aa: CASSSGQGFYEQYF

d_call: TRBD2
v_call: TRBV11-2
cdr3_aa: CASSTRLADGEQYF

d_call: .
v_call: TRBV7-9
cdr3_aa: CASSLTWGVGNQPQHF

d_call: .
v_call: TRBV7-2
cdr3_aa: CASSLGLKDTQYF

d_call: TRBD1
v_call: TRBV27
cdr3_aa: CASSVDRGYGYTF

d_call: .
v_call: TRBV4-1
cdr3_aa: CASSQGEDLNTEAFF

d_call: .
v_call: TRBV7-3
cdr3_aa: CASSSDGPRAYNEQFF

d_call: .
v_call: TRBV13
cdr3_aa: CASSLAALSSTDTQYF

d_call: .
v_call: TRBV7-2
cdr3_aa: CASSLVGGPAEQFF

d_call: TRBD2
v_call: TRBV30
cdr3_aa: CAWERDLNNEQFF

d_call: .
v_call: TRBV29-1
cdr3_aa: CSVAQGSGIDTQYF

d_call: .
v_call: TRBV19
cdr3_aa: CASSIVRDQPQHF

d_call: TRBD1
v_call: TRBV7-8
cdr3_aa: CASSVSGQGHTEAFF

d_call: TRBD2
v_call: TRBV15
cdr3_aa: CATSRDSGLETQYF

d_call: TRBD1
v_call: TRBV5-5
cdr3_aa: CASSSWTGFNNEQFF

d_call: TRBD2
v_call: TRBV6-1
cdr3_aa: CASRTSGVPGEQFF